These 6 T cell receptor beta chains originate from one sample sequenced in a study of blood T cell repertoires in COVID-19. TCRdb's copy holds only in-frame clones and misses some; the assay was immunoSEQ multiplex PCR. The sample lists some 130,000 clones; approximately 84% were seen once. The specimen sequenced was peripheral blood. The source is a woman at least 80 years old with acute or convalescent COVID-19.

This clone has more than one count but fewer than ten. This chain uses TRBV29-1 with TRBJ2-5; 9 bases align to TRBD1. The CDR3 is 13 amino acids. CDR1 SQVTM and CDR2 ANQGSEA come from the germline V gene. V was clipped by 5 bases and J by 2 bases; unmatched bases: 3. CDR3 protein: CSVQGQGQETQYF. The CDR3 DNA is TGCAGCGTTCAAGGACAGGGGCAAGAGACCCAGTACTTC.

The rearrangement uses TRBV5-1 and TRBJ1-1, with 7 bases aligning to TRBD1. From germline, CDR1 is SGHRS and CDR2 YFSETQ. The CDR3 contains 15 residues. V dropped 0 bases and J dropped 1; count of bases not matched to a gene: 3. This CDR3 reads CASSLAAGGNTEAFF. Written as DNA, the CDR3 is TGCGCCAGCAGCTTGGCCGCAGGGGGGAACACTGAAGCTTTCTTT.

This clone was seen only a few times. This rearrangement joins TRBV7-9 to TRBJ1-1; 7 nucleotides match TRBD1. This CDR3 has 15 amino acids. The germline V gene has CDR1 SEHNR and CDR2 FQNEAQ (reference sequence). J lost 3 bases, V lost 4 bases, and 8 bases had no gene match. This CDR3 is CASSSTGAPDTEAFF. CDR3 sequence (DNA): TGTGCCAGCAGCTCTACAGGGGCGCCTGACACTGAAGCTTTCTTT.

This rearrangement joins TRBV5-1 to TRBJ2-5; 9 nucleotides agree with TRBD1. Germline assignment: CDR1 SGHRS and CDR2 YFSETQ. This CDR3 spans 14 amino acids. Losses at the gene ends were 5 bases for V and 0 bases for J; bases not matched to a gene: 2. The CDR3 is CASRGQGNQETQYF. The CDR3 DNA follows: TGCGCCAGCAGGGGACAGGGCAACCAAGAGACCCAGTACTTC. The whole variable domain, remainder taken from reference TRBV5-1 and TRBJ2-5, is KAGVTQTPRYLIKTRGQQVTLSCSPISGHRSVSWYQQTPGQGLQFLFEYFSETQRNKGNFPGRFSGRQFSNSRSEMNVSTLELGDSALYLCASRGQGNQETQYFGPGTRLLVL.

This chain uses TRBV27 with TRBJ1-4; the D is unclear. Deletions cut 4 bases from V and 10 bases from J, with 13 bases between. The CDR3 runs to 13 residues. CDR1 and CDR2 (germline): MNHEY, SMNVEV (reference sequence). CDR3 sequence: CASSSTGYGKLFF. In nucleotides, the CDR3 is TGTGCCAGCAGTTCTACCGGGTACGGAAAACTGTTTTTT.

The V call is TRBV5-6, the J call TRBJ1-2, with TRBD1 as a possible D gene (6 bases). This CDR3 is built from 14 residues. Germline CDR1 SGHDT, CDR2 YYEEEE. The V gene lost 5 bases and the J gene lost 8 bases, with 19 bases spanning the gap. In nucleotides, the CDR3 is TGTGCCAGCAGACCTCCCGCGGGGGGCTTCGGCTACACCTTC. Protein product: CASRPPAGGFGYTF. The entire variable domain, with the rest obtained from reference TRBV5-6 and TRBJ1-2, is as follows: DAGVTQSPTHLIKTRGQQVTLRCSPKSGHDTVSWYQQALGQGPQFIFQYYEEEERQRGNFPDRFSGHQFPNYSSELNVNALLLGDSALYLCASRPPAGGFGYTFGSGTRLTVV.